Each of the 13 T cell receptor beta chains below was sequenced from the same sample in a study of blood T cell repertoires in COVID-19. Libraries were prepared by immunoSEQ multiplex PCR; TCRdb keeps only in-frame clonotypes and omits some of them. Among 250,000 to 350,000 clones listed, about 82% were seen once. Sample: peripheral blood. The source of these receptors is a woman aged 45-59 years with active or convalescent COVID-19.

The chain joins TRBV20-1 to TRBJ1-2; 9 nucleotides match TRBD1. With 3 bases clipped from V and 8 bases from J, the junction kept 19 bases outside the gene matches. Germline V gene sequence: CDR1 DFQATT, CDR2 SNEGSKA (reference sequence). There are 17 residues in the CDR3. CDR3 nucleotides: TGCAGTGCTAGTGGCGTGGGACAGGGAGAATCTGTGAGGGGCTACACCTTC. The encoded protein is CSASGVGQGESVRGYTF.

V is TRBV7-2 and J is TRBJ1-4; D is perhaps TRBD1 (6 bases). The CDR3 is 15 residues long. Trimming shortened V by 5 bases and J by 0 bases, and 10 bases separated the two germline ends. CDR1 SGHTA and CDR2 FQGNSA come from the germline V gene. The DNA for the CDR3 is TGTGCCAGCAGCCAAACAGGGACAACTAATGAAAAACTGTTTTTT. Residues: CASSQTGTTNEKLFF.

This chain links TRBV12-3 or TRBV12-4 with TRBJ1-2, with 7 positions matching TRBD1. The CDR3 is made up of 12 amino acids. Trimming at V came to 6 bases and at J to 7 bases, leaving 5 bases not matched to a gene. CDR3 sequence: CASRIHRGGYTF. The DNA of the CDR3 is TGTGCCAGCAGGATTCACAGGGGTGGCTACACCTTC.

This clone was detected only once. The chain links TRBV5-4 to TRBJ1-2; the D gene is possibly TRBD1 (5 bases). Germline-derived CDR1 and CDR2 are SGHNT and YYREEE (reference sequence). Trimming stripped 5 bases from V and 2 bases from J, with 19 bases between. The CDR3 is 16 residues long. The CDR3 reads CASSPGGTGRNYGYTF. DNA of the CDR3: TGTGCCAGCAGTCCGGGGGGGACGGGGAGAAACTATGGCTACACCTTC. The variable domain in full, completed from reference TRBV5-4 and TRBJ1-2, reads ETGVTQSPTHLIKTRGQQVTLRCSSQSGHNTVSWYQQALGQGPQFIFQYYREEENGRGNFPPRFSGLQFPNYSSELNVNALELDDSALYLCASSPGGTGRNYGYTFGSGTRLTVV.

The J gene is TRBJ1-6, the V gene TRBV30; TRBD1 is a possible D gene (6 bases). The CDR3 is made up of 14 amino acids. From germline, CDR1 is GTSNPN and CDR2 SVGIG (reference sequence). V lost 3 bases and J 7 bases, leaving 13 bases between the germline ends. CDR3: CAWRGQAINSPLHF. CDR3 coding DNA: TGTGCCTGGAGGGGACAAGCAATAAATTCACCCCTCCACTTT.

The V call is TRBV28, the J call TRBJ1-1, with D possibly being TRBD1 (5 bases). The CDR3 sequence is 16 residues long. Germline CDR1 reads MDHEN; CDR2 reads SYDVKM. The V and J ends lost 2 bases and 1 base respectively, with 14 bases between them. The CDR3 DNA follows: TGTGCCAGCAGTTTAGATCCCCGGGGGAGGAACACTGAAGCTTTCTTT. Amino acids: CASSLDPRGRNTEAFF.

This chain uses TRBV2 with TRBJ2-3; TRBD1 matches at 12 bases. The germline CDR1 and CDR2 sequences are SNHLY and FYNNEI. V was pared by 6 bases and J by 4 bases, with 5 bases of the junction left unmatched. The CDR3 is made up of 15 amino acids. In DNA form, the CDR3 reads TGTGCCAGCAGCCGGGACAGGGGGCGAGCAGATACGCAGTATTTT. Protein product: CASSRDRGRADTQYF. Complete variable domain (other parts from reference TRBV2 and TRBJ2-3): EPEVTQTPSHQVTQMGQEVILRCVPISNHLYFYWYRQILGQKVEFLVSFYNNEISEKSEIFDDQFSVERPDGSNFTLKIRSTKLEDSAMYFCASSRDRGRADTQYFGPGTRLTVL.

The V call is TRBV11-1, the J call TRBJ1-2, with a tentative D call TRBD1 (5 bases). CDR1 is SGHAT, CDR2 FQDESV, per germline (reference sequence). The ends were cut back, 2 bases at V and 4 bases at J, with 11 bases in the middle. The CDR3 runs to 14 residues. CDR3 residues: CASSLNLGLYGYTF. The CDR3, as DNA: TGTGCCAGCAGCTTAAACCTGGGACTCTATGGCTACACCTTC.

V is TRBV12-3 or TRBV12-4 and J is TRBJ1-1; no clear D gene. The V end lost 1 base, the J end lost 9 bases, and 9 bases lay between the germline ends. The CDR3 loop spans 12 amino acids. In nucleotides, the CDR3 is TGTGCCAGCAGTTTAGAGAGACTTCAAGCTTTCTTT. Amino acids: CASSLERLQAFF.

This clone showed up just once. DNA for the CDR3: TGTGCCAGCAGTCGAACCAGGGGAGTGAACACTGAAGCTTTCTTT. This codes for CASSRTRGVNTEAFF. V and J are TRBV28 and TRBJ1-1, with TRBD1 as a possible D gene (6 bases). V lost 5 bases, J lost 0 bases, and 13 bases lay in between. CDR3 length: 15 residues. CDR1 MDHEN and CDR2 SYDVKM come from the germline V gene.

The chain links TRBV7-3 to TRBJ1-5; D possibly corresponds to TRBD1 (5 bases). The V gene's germline CDR1 is SGHTA and CDR2 FQGTGA. This CDR3 spans 15 amino acids. Trimming removed 3 bases at V and 4 bases at J, with 13 bases between. The CDR3 coding sequence is TGTGCCAGCAGCTTGACCGGACACGGTAATCAGCCCCAGCATTTT. Its translation: CASSLTGHGNQPQHF.

V and J are TRBV6-5 and TRBJ1-3; 7 bases agree with TRBD1. The CDR3 runs to 15 residues. V lost 6 bases and J lost 4; bases outside the gene matches: 9. Germline V lookup: CDR1 MNHEY, CDR2 SVGAGI. DNA for the CDR3: TGTGCCAGCAGCCCAGGACAGGCTCGAGGAAACACCATATATTTT. Amino acids: CASSPGQARGNTIYF.

The rearrangement uses TRBV2 and TRBJ2-1, with D unclear. The CDR3 spans 11 residues. The germline V gene encodes CDR1 SNHLY and CDR2 FYNNEI. V shed 8 bases and J shed 5 bases, with 7 bases lying between them. The CDR3, as DNA: TGTGCCAGCTGTCCGGACAATGAGCAGTTCTTC. Its translation: CASCPDNEQFF. The complete variable domain, with remaining parts taken from reference TRBV2 and TRBJ2-1, reads EPEVTQTPSHQVTQMGQEVILRCVPISNHLYFYWYRQILGQKVEFLVSFYNNEISEKSEIFDDQFSVERPDGSNFTLKIRSTKLEDSAMYFCASCPDNEQFFGPGTRLTVL.